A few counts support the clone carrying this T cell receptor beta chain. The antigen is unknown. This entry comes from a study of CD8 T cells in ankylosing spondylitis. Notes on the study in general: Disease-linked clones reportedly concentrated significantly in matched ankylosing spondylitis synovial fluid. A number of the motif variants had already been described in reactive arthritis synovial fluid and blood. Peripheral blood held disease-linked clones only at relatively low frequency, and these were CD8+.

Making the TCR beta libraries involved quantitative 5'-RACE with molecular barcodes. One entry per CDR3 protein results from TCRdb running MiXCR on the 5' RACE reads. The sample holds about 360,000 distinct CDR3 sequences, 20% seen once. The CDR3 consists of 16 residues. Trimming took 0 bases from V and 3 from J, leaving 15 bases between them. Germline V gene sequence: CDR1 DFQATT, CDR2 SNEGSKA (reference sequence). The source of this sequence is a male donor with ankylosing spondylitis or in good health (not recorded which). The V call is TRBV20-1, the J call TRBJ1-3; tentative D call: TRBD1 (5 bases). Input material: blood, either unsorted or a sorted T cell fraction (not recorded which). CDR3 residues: CSARDIGGASGNTIYF. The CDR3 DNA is TGCAGTGCTAGAGATATCGGAGGGGCTAGTGGAAACACCATATATTTT.